The 3 T cell receptor beta chains reported below all come from one sample, sequenced in a study of blood T cell repertoires in COVID-19 (TCRdb year 2020). Library prep was done by the immunoSEQ multiplex PCR assay. TCRdb holds this immuneACCESS table with in-frame rearrangements only. Some clones are missing; in checked studies, unresolved V genes explain under half, and the rest has no known cause. This sample lists about 40,000 clones; 87% were detected once. Around 10% of the sample is held by the ten biggest clonotypes. Sequencing was done on a sample of peripheral blood. All receptors come from a woman at least 80 years old with active COVID-19.

The J gene is TRBJ2-7, the V gene TRBV7-2, with a tentative D call TRBD2 (6 bases). In germline, CDR1 is SGHTA, CDR2 FQGNSA. The CDR3 has 14 residues. Trimming took off 1 base at V and 0 bases at J, with 7 bases between the two ends. For the CDR3, the DNA is TGTGCCAGCAGCTTAGGGGGGGACTCCTACGAGCAGTACTTC. Amino acid sequence: CASSLGGDSYEQYF.

The chain recombines TRBV5-6 with TRBJ1-5; 11 bases line up with TRBD1. The CDR3 is made up of 17 amino acids. Germline CDR1 SGHDT, CDR2 YYEEEE. Trimming cost V 3 bases and J 6 bases; bases outside gene matches: 11. The chain's CDR3 is CASSSEGQGANSQPQHF. Written as DNA, the CDR3 is TGTGCCAGCAGCTCGGAAGGACAGGGGGCGAATAGTCAGCCCCAGCATTTT.

The chain combines TRBV9 with TRBJ2-2; a possible D gene is TRBD1 (5 bases). The V gene's germline CDR1 is SGDLS and CDR2 YYNGEE. Trimming removed 4 bases at V and 5 bases at J, with 12 bases between. The CDR3 runs to 14 residues. The CDR3 bases are TGTGCCAGCAGCCCGCGGACACTTACCGGGGAGCTGTTTTTT. Translated: CASSPRTLTGELFF.